This T cell receptor beta chain was sequenced for a study of response to subunit inactivated influenza vaccine. The study's findings and limits: Authors suggested that a seasonal influenza vaccination recruits few new T cells each time.

Each CDR3 protein gets one entry after TCRdb re-called the RT-PCR reads with MiXCR. The profile shows roughly 290,000 distinct CDR3 sequences, just over 20% of them singletons. With 0 bases clipped from V and 13 bases from J, the junction kept 9 bases outside the gene matches. This CDR3 has 16 amino acids. Germline assignment: CDR1 MNHEY and CDR2 SVGEGT. This clonotype was seen a few times. Its antigen remains unidentified. The chain is built from TRBV6-2 or TRBV6-3 and TRBJ2-1; TRBD2 matches at 13 bases. The origin of this receptor is a man aged 45-69 years who received an inactivated influenza vaccine. The starting material was PBMCs from blood, obtained 21 months after vaccination. The CDR3 is CASSYSITSGGGRQFF. CDR3 sequence (DNA): TGTGCCAGCAGTTACTCGATAACTAGCGGGGGGGGCCGTCAGTTCTTC.